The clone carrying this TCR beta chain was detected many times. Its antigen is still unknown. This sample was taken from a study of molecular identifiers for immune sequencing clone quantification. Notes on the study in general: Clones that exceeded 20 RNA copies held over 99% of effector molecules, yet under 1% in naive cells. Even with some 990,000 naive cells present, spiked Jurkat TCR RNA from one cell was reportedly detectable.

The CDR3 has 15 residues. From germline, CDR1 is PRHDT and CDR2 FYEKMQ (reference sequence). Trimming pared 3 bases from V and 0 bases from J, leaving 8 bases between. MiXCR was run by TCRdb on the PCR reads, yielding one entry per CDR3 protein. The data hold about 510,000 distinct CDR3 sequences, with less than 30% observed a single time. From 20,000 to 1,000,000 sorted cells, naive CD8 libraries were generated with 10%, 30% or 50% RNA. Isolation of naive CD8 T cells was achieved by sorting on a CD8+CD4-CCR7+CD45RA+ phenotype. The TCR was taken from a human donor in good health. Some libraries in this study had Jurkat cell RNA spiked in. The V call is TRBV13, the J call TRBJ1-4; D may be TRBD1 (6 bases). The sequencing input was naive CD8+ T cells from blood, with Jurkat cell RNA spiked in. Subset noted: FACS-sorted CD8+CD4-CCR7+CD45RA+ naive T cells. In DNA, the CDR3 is TGTGCCAGCAGCTTGGGGACAACAACTAATGAAAAACTGTTTTTT. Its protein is CASSLGTTTNEKLFF.